These T cell receptor beta chains were read from a single sample in a study of OX40 agonist ivuxolimab in advanced cancers. Here immunoSEQ multiplex PCR was the method, and the copy in TCRdb shows in-frame clones only, minus some. The table has 48,000 or so clones, around 80% seen once; the top ten hold more than 5.5%. This specimen consisted of CD4+ or CD8+ T cells sorted from blood, obtained in a trial of the OX40 agonist ivuxolimab. Receptors were obtained from an adult with an advanced solid tumor such as melanoma, head and neck, liver or kidney cancer. Both conserved end residues are part of each CDR3. The order of the fields is CDR3 DNA, CDR3 protein, V gene, clone size, D gene, J gene. The D gene is left open where the match is weak. Clone size is stated in some rows and not others, as once, few, many or a class when expanded.

DNA: TGTGCCAGCAGTGAATGGATGACAGGGGGCATCGTTTTTTCGAGCTACACCTTC
CDR3: CASSEWMTGGIVFSSYTF
V: TRBV6-1
size: once
D: TRBD1
J: TRBJ1-2

DNA: TGCGCCACACCAAAGACACTTACCCCTCTGAACACTGAAGCTTTCTTT
CDR3: CATPKTLTPLNTEAFF
V: TRBV5-1
size: -
D: -
J: TRBJ1-1

DNA: TGTGCCAGCAGTTCGAAGGGACAACTCATCGGGGAGCTGTTTTTT
CDR3: CASSSKGQLIGELFF
V: TRBV27
size: -
D: -
J: TRBJ2-2

DNA: TGTGCCAGCAGCCACCTACTAGCGGGAGCCCGCCATGAGCAGTTCTTC
CDR3: CASSHLLAGARHEQFF
V: TRBV7-9
size: few
D: TRBD2
J: TRBJ2-1

DNA: TGCGCCAGCAGCTTGGTCGGACAGGGAGACGAGCAGTACTTC
CDR3: CASSLVGQGDEQYF
V: TRBV5-1
size: -
D: TRBD1
J: TRBJ2-7

DNA: TGTGCCAGCTCACCACCAACCGCTAGGAATATCTACGAGCAGTACTTC
CDR3: CASSPPTARNIYEQYF
V: TRBV18
size: few
D: -
J: TRBJ2-7

DNA: TGTGCCAGCACGGGACAGACGAACACTGAAGCTTTCTTT
CDR3: CASTGQTNTEAFF
V: TRBV7-2
size: -
D: TRBD1
J: TRBJ1-1

DNA: TGTGCCAGCAGTTTATCGTCTAGGGGGTACAATGAGCAGTTCTTC
CDR3: CASSLSSRGYNEQFF
V: TRBV27
size: -
D: -
J: TRBJ2-1

DNA: TGCGCCAGCAGCCAAGTCCGGGGAGGCAATCAGCCCCAGCATTTT
CDR3: CASSQVRGGNQPQHF
V: TRBV4-1
size: once
D: -
J: TRBJ1-5

DNA: TGTGCCAGCAGACCGGGACTAGCGGGAGGTCGCGAGCAGTACTTC
CDR3: CASRPGLAGGREQYF
V: TRBV2
size: -
D: TRBD2
J: TRBJ2-7

DNA: TGTGCCAGCAGCTTAGGAGGGACAGGAGCCTACGAGCAGTACTTC
CDR3: CASSLGGTGAYEQYF
V: TRBV5-3
size: once
D: TRBD1
J: TRBJ2-7

DNA: TGTGCCAGCAGCCCACGGGTGGGGAGTGAAAAACTGTTTTTT
CDR3: CASSPRVGSEKLFF
V: TRBV14
size: few
D: -
J: TRBJ1-4

DNA: TGTGCCAGCAGCATTCTACTAGCGCCCACCTACGAGCAGTACTTC
CDR3: CASSILLAPTYEQYF
V: TRBV21-1
size: -
D: -
J: TRBJ2-7

DNA: TGTGCCAGCAGGAGGACTAGCGGGAGGCAAGAGACCCAGTACTTC
CDR3: CASRRTSGRQETQYF
V: TRBV6-5
size: -
D: TRBD2
J: TRBJ2-5

DNA: TGTGCCAGCAGCATACGTCGGGGACGGAACACCGGGGAGCTGTTTTTT
CDR3: CASSIRRGRNTGELFF
V: TRBV9
size: -
D: -
J: TRBJ2-2

DNA: TGCGCCAGCAGCCCCCCGGAGGTAGGCCTCACAGATACGCAGTATTTT
CDR3: CASSPPEVGLTDTQYF
V: TRBV4-1
size: -
D: -
J: TRBJ2-3

DNA: TGTGCCAGCTCACGACCGGGGACAGACCTAACCTACGAGCAGTACTTC
CDR3: CASSRPGTDLTYEQYF
V: TRBV18
size: -
D: TRBD1
J: TRBJ2-7

DNA: TGTGCCAGCAGTTTGGGAGCGGGAGTAATCAACGAGCAGTACTTC
CDR3: CASSLGAGVINEQYF
V: TRBV27
size: -
D: TRBD2
J: TRBJ2-7

DNA: TGCGCCAGCAGTGAGACGGGACTTAGCACAGATACGCAGTATTTT
CDR3: CASSETGLSTDTQYF
V: TRBV10-1
size: few
D: -
J: TRBJ2-3

DNA: TGTGCCAGCAGCGGCGGGACAGCCCCCTACAATGAGCAGTTCTTC
CDR3: CASSGGTAPYNEQFF
V: TRBV5-6
size: -
D: -
J: TRBJ2-1

DNA: TGTGCCAGTGTCCTCAGGGCTAATCAGCCCCAGCATTTT
CDR3: CASVLRANQPQHF
V: TRBV19
size: -
D: -
J: TRBJ1-5

DNA: TGTGCCAGCAGCTCTACCCTCCTACTAGCGGGAGACGAGCAGTACTTC
CDR3: CASSSTLLLAGDEQYF
V: TRBV5-4
size: -
D: TRBD2
J: TRBJ2-7

DNA: TGTGCCAGCAGCATCCGACAGGGGGCGGGTGAGCAGTACTTC
CDR3: CASSIRQGAGEQYF
V: TRBV7-2
size: -
D: TRBD1
J: TRBJ2-7

DNA: TGCAGCGTCCGACAGGGCACTGAAGCTTTCTTT
CDR3: CSVRQGTEAFF
V: TRBV29-1
size: -
D: TRBD1
J: TRBJ1-1

DNA: TGTGCCAGCTCACTGGGGATTGATAGCAATCAGCCCCAGCATTTT
CDR3: CASSLGIDSNQPQHF
V: TRBV18
size: -
D: -
J: TRBJ1-5

DNA: TGTGCCAGCTCACCCCGACAGTTCGATGGCTACACCTTC
CDR3: CASSPRQFDGYTF
V: TRBV18
size: -
D: -
J: TRBJ1-2

DNA: TGCGCCAGCAGCTTCAGCGGGAACGGTGGAGATACGCAGTATTTT
CDR3: CASSFSGNGGDTQYF
V: TRBV5-1
size: -
D: TRBD2
J: TRBJ2-3

DNA: TGTGCCAGCAGTTTAGTTACAGGCCACACTGAAGCTTTCTTT
CDR3: CASSLVTGHTEAFF
V: TRBV28
size: -
D: -
J: TRBJ1-1

DNA: TGTGCCAGCAGCTACGGGACTGGTCCCTACGAGCAGTACTTC
CDR3: CASSYGTGPYEQYF
V: TRBV27
size: -
D: -
J: TRBJ2-7